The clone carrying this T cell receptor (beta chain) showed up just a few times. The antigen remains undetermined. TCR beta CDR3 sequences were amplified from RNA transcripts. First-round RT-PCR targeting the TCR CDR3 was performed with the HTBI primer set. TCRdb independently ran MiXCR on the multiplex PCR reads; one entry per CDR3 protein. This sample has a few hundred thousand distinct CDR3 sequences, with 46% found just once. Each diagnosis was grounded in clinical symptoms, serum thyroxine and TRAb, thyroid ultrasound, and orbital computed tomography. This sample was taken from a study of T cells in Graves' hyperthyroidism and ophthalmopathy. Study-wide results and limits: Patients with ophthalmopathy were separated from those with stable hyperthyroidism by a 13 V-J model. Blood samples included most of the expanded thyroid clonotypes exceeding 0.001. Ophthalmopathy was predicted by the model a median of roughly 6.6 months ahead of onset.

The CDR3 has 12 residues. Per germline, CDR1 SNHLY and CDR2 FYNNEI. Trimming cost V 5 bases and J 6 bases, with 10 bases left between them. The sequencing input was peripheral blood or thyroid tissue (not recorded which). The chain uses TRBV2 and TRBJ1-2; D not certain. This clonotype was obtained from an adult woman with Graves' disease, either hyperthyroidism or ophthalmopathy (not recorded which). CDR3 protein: CASSYSDNGYTF. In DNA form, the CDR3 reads TGTGCCAGCAGTTACTCCGACAATGGCTACACCTTC.